A single sample gave rise to the 15 T cell receptor beta chains below, sequenced in a study of patients and donors after allogeneic stem cell transplantation. TCRdb used MiXCR to reprocess the RT-PCR reads, holding one entry per CDR3 protein. This sample has around 200,000 distinct CDR3 sequences, with around 41% found just once. Material: blood, either unsorted or a sorted T cell fraction (not recorded which). The receptor set was obtained from a human donor who was either an allogeneic HSCT recipient or a stem cell or donor lymphocyte infusion donor (not recorded which). It is not recorded whose cells these are; they may come from a transplant donor.

The sample holds a few counts of this clonotype. V gene TRBV29-1 combines with J gene TRBJ1-2; D ambiguous. The length of the CDR3 is 13 residues. CDR1 SQVTM and CDR2 ANQGSEA come from the germline V gene. V dropped 3 bases and J dropped 2 bases, with 10 bases sitting between them. Here the CDR3 reads CSVDDTLNYGYTF. CDR3 nucleotide sequence: TGCAGCGTTGACGATACCCTAAACTATGGCTACACCTTC.

V usage is TRBV28 and J usage is TRBJ1-1; possible D gene TRBD1, 6 bases. The CDR3 is made up of 14 amino acids. Trimming removed 5 bases at V and 4 bases at J, with 14 bases between. Germline loops: CDR1 MDHEN, CDR2 SYDVKM. DNA for the CDR3: TGTGCCAGCAGTCGGGGAGGGGGGGCCACTGAAGCTTTCTTT. Amino acid sequence: CASSRGGGATEAFF.

This clonotype was picked up one time. The chain recombines TRBV20-1 with TRBJ2-7; a weak D match, TRBD1 (6 bases). Trimming pared 2 bases from V and 3 bases from J, leaving 23 bases between. The CDR3 loop spans 17 amino acids. Looked up from germline, CDR1 is DFQATT and CDR2 is SNEGSKA (reference sequence). This chain's CDR3 is CSARRESDRRLDYEQYF. DNA of the CDR3: TGCAGTGCTAGACGAGAATCCGACAGGAGACTGGACTACGAGCAGTACTTC.

The chain uses TRBV5-1 and TRBJ2-7; TRBD1 aligns across 9 bases. The length of the CDR3 is 13 residues. V was clipped by 4 bases and J by 4 bases; unmatched bases: 3. Germline loops: CDR1 SGHRS, CDR2 YFSETQ. This CDR3 reads CASSIQGAYEQYF. The CDR3 region has the DNA TGCGCCAGCAGCATACAGGGGGCTTACGAGCAGTACTTC.

V gene TRBV6-5 combines with J gene TRBJ2-5; weak D call: TRBD1 (6 bases). This CDR3 is built from 13 residues. With 0 bases removed from V and 5 bases from J, the gap between germline ends came to 7 bases. CDR1 and CDR2 from the germline V gene are MNHEY and SVGAGI. This CDR3 reads CASSYSRGETQYF. The CDR3, as DNA: TGTGCCAGCAGTTACTCCAGGGGCGAGACCCAGTACTTC.

The CDR3 DNA reads TGCAGCGTTTACGGGACAGGGGGCGAAAAACTGTTTTTT. Protein product: CSVYGTGGEKLFF. The chain couples TRBV29-1 to TRBJ1-4; 12 bases align to TRBD1. V lost 5 bases, J lost 8 bases, and 3 bases stayed unmatched. Germline CDR1 reads SQVTM; CDR2 reads ANQGSEA. The CDR3 loop spans 13 amino acids.

This chain connects TRBV27 to TRBJ2-7; D may be TRBD1 (6 bases). Germline V CDR1 and CDR2: MNHEY, SMNVEV (reference sequence). V was shortened by 1 base and J by 0 bases, with 7 bases between the two germline ends. The CDR3 length is 14 residues. The CDR3 DNA reads as TGTGCCAGCAGTTTATGGGGGCCCTCCTACGAGCAGTACTTC. Amino acid sequence: CASSLWGPSYEQYF.

This sequence joins TRBV4-2 and TRBJ2-5; D is unclear. Germline V lookup: CDR1 LGHNA, CDR2 YNFKEQ. CDR3 length: 15 residues. Trimming pared 1 base from V and 2 bases from J, leaving 11 bases between. CDR3 sequence (DNA): TGTGCCAGCAGCCAAGTAACGCGGCCACAAGAGACCCAGTACTTC. It specifies CASSQVTRPQETQYF.

The chain carries TRBV29-1 and TRBJ2-3; TRBD2 aligns across 7 bases. V lost 4 bases and J lost 5; bases outside the gene matches: 6. This CDR3 spans 13 amino acids. The germline V gene encodes CDR1 SQVTM and CDR2 ANQGSEA. CDR3 sequence: CSVALAAGDTQYF. CDR3 DNA: TGCAGCGTTGCCCTAGCGGCCGGAGATACGCAGTATTTT.

The rearrangement links TRBV6-2 or TRBV6-3 to TRBJ1-5; TRBD1 matches at 10 bases. The V gene's germline CDR1 is MNHEY and CDR2 SVGEGT. The CDR3 loop spans 16 amino acids. Losses at the gene ends were 6 bases for V and 2 bases for J; bases not matched to a gene: 7. CDR3 DNA: TGTGCCAGCAGGGACGGGACAGGGGCGCGCAATCAGCCCCAGCATTTT. The encoded protein is CASRDGTGARNQPQHF.

This clonotype appeared a few times. This sequence joins TRBV28 and TRBJ1-3, with D possibly being TRBD1 (5 bases). The ends were cut back, 3 bases at V and 2 bases at J, with 17 bases in the middle. The CDR3 extends over 17 amino acids. The V gene's germline CDR1 is MDHEN and CDR2 SYDVKM. CDR3 bases: TGTGCCAGCAGTTTGAGGCCAGGGCGGCTGGCTGGAAACACCATATATTTT. Translated: CASSLRPGRLAGNTIYF. Full variable domain (remainder filled in from reference TRBV28 and TRBJ1-3): DVKVTQSSRYLVKRTGEKVFLECVQDMDHENMFWYRQDPGLGLRLIYFSYDVKMKEKGDIPEGYSVSREKKERFSLILESASTNQTSMYLCASSLRPGRLAGNTIYFGEGSWLTVV.

The rearrangement links TRBV29-1 to TRBJ2-1, with 9 bases matching TRBD2. This CDR3 region has 14 residues. The germline CDR1 and CDR2 sequences are SQVTM and ANQGSEA. The J segment lost 7 bases and the V segment lost 2 bases, leaving 6 bases of the junction unmatched. CDR3 nucleotides: TGCAGCGTTGAACGGCGGGGGGGCCTAAATGAGCAGTTCTTC. It encodes CSVERRGGLNEQFF.

CDR3 in DNA: TGTGCCAGCAGTTTATCGGGGCCTGGAAACACCATATATTTT. This translates into CASSLSGPGNTIYF. The chain carries TRBV12-3 or TRBV12-4 and TRBJ1-3; tentative D call: TRBD1 (5 bases). V lost 2 bases and J lost 2, with 7 bases in between. This CDR3 spans 14 amino acids.

This chain uses TRBV4-1 with TRBJ1-3; a weak D match, TRBD1 (5 bases). The V gene lost 0 bases and the J gene lost 5 bases, with 14 bases spanning the gap. This CDR3 is 16 amino acids long. The germline V gene encodes CDR1 MGHRA and CDR2 YSYEKL. The CDR3 DNA reads TGCGCCAGCAGCCAAGACCCTCAGGGTATGAGAAACACCATATATTTT. Its protein is CASSQDPQGMRNTIYF.

The J gene is TRBJ2-3, the V gene TRBV27; D might be TRBD1 or TRBD2, each matching 5 bases. The CDR3 is 17 residues long. CDR1 and CDR2 from the germline V gene are MNHEY and SMNVEV (reference sequence). V lost 0 bases, J lost 6 bases, and 19 bases lay in between. CDR3 nucleotides: TGTGCCAGCAGTTTATCATCCGGGACGGAGTTACCCGATACGCAGTATTTT. Residues: CASSLSSGTELPDTQYF.